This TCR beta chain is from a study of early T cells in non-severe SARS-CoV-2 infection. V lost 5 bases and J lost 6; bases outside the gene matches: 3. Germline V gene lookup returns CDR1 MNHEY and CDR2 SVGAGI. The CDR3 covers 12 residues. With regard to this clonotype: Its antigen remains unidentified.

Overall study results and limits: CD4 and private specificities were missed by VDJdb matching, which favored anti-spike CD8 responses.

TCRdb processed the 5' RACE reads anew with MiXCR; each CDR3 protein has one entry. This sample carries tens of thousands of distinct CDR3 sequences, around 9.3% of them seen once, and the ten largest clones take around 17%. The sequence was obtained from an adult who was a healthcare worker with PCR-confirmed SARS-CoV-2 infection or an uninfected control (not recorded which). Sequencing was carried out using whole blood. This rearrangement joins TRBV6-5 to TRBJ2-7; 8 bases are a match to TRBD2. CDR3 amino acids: CASSRAGGEQYF. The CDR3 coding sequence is TGTGCCAGCAGTCGGGCGGGAGGCGAGCAGTACTTC.